Below are 17 T cell receptor beta chains sequenced from a single sample in a study of shared T cell receptors in the human thymus. Sequencing was performed with immunoSEQ multiplex PCR; in TCRdb, only in-frame clones are kept and a portion is missing. In the table there are some 660,000 clones, roughly 86% of which are singletons. This sample also appeared in a second study, on human thymus T cells.

Sequencing was performed on thymocytes. The origin of the receptors is a boy younger than two with a congenital heart defect.

This sequence joins TRBV27 and TRBJ1-2; 7 bases line up with TRBD1. The CDR3 length is 14 residues. The V gene end was trimmed by 3 bases and the J gene end by 8 bases; junction bases not matched to a gene: 9. Germline lookup yields CDR1 MNHEY and CDR2 SMNVEV (reference sequence). CDR3 nucleotide sequence: TGTGCCAGCAGTTTCGGTCCAGGGGGTTGGGGCTACACCTTC. Encoded protein: CASSFGPGGWGYTF.

The J gene is TRBJ1-2, the V gene TRBV7-4; D call uncertain. This CDR3 comprises 13 residues. The germline V gene encodes CDR1 SGHVT and CDR2 SQSDAQ. V was trimmed by 3 bases and J by 6 bases, leaving 11 bases between them. The DNA for the CDR3 is TGTGCCAGCAGCTTGGAGGCACTAAATGGCTACACCTTC. This translates into CASSLEALNGYTF.

V usage is TRBV4-3 and J usage is TRBJ2-1; TRBD2 matches at 10 bases. CDR1 is LGHNA and CDR2 is YSLEER in the germline V gene. This CDR3 region has 15 residues. With 4 bases clipped from V and 9 bases from J, the junction kept 9 bases outside the gene matches. CDR3 region: CASSLTSGIVGEQFF. The DNA for the CDR3 is TGCGCCAGCAGCCTTACTAGCGGGATAGTGGGTGAGCAGTTCTTC.

The chain couples TRBV5-6 to TRBJ1-2; TRBD1 might be the D (6 bases). The length of the CDR3 is 16 residues. CDR1 is SGHDT, CDR2 YYEEEE, per germline. The V end was cut by 0 bases, the J end by 7 bases, with 19 bases between. CDR3 in amino acids: CASSLDIHRERRGYTF. CDR3 coding DNA: TGTGCCAGCAGCTTGGATATCCACAGGGAGAGGCGTGGCTACACCTTC.

In its sample, this clone was seen once. The chain employs TRBV27 and TRBJ2-3; 9 nucleotides align to TRBD2. J gave up 4 bases and V 5 bases, and 25 bases lay outside the gene matches. The V gene's germline CDR1 is MNHEY and CDR2 SMNVEV (reference sequence). This CDR3 is built from 21 residues. DNA for the CDR3: TGTGCCAGCAGTCGAATATCTAGCGGGACGACTAACCCCCGGGTGGCAGATACGCAGTATTTT. It encodes CASSRISSGTTNPRVADTQYF.

The CDR3 spells CASSSERDRGFSGNTIYF. As DNA, the CDR3 is TGTGCCAGCAGCTCAGAACGGGACAGGGGATTTTCTGGAAACACCATATATTTT. The J gene is TRBJ1-3, the V gene TRBV7-6, with TRBD1 matching 10 bases. The germline gives CDR1 SGHVS, CDR2 FNYEAQ. The CDR3 spans 18 residues. V lost 4 bases to trimming and J lost 1 base; unmatched junction nucleotides: 10.

The chain has TRBV28 and TRBJ2-1, with a possible D match to TRBD1 (6 bases). Germline CDR1 reads MDHEN; CDR2 reads SYDVKM. CDR3 size: 14 residues. The ends were cut back, 6 bases at V and 3 bases at J, with 12 bases in the middle. Written as DNA, the CDR3 is TGTGCCAGCAGAAAGGGACACCACTACAATGAGCAGTTCTTC. Protein: CASRKGHHYNEQFF.

The J gene is TRBJ1-3, the V gene TRBV6-6; 9 bases are shared with TRBD1. Germline V gene data show CDR1 as MNHNY and CDR2 as SVGAGI (reference sequence). J was trimmed by 7 bases and V by 5 bases; bases with no gene match: 9. This CDR3 has 15 amino acids. CDR3 nucleotide sequence: TGTGCCAGCAGTAAGATACAGGGGGCGATGAACACCATATATTTT. Amino acids: CASSKIQGAMNTIYF.

The chain combines TRBV5-1 with TRBJ1-5; D is ambiguous. The CDR3 has 16 residues. The V and J ends lost 0 bases and 0 bases respectively, with 10 bases between them. The germline V gene encodes CDR1 SGHRS and CDR2 YFSETQ. CDR3 loop: CASSLGAASSNQPQHF. The CDR3 region has the DNA TGCGCCAGCAGCTTGGGGGCAGCCAGTAGCAATCAGCCCCAGCATTTT.

The chain couples TRBV28 to TRBJ1-3; the match to TRBD1 covers 7 bases. There are 15 residues in the CDR3. J lost 4 bases, V lost 7 bases, and 10 bases had no gene match. Germline V CDR1 and CDR2: MDHEN, SYDVKM. DNA for the CDR3: TGTGCCAGCAATAAAAACAGGGGCGAAGGAAACACCATATATTTT. Its translation is CASNKNRGEGNTIYF.

CDR3 sequence reads: CAIRDRRNTGELFF. The CDR3 DNA is TGCGCCATCCGGGACAGGCGAAACACCGGGGAGCTGTTTTTT. This rearrangement joins TRBV10-1 to TRBJ2-2, with 8 bases fitting TRBD1. The CDR3 has 14 amino acids. The germline CDR1 and CDR2 sequences are WNHNN and SYGVQD (reference sequence). The V and J ends lost 10 bases and 2 bases, in that order; junction bases with no gene match: 6.

The chain is built from TRBV28 and TRBJ2-7, with 8 positions matching TRBD1. This CDR3 has 11 amino acids. The germline gives CDR1 MDHEN, CDR2 SYDVKM. With V trimmed by 8 bases and J by 6 bases, 3 bases remained unmatched. The CDR3 here is CASRTGPEQYF. For the CDR3, the DNA is TGTGCCAGCCGGACAGGGCCCGAGCAGTACTTC.

The V gene is TRBV30, the J gene TRBJ2-6; perhaps TRBD2 as D (6 bases). The CDR3 length is 18 residues. V was trimmed by 1 base and J by 1 base, leaving 17 bases between them. Germline lookup yields CDR1 GTSNPN and CDR2 SVGIG (reference sequence). Here the CDR3 reads CAWSGGRGTYSGANVLTF. The CDR3 DNA is TGTGCCTGGAGTGGAGGCCGCGGGACCTATTCTGGGGCCAACGTCCTGACTTTC. The variable domain in full, completed from reference TRBV30 and TRBJ2-6, reads SQTIHQWPATLVQPVGSPLSLECTVEGTSNPNLYWYRQAAGRGLQLLFYSVGIGQISSEVPQNLSASRPQDRQFILSSKKLLLSDSGFYLCAWSGGRGTYSGANVLTFGAGSRLTVL.

The chain combines TRBV7-3 with TRBJ1-6; D uncertain. V lost 5 bases and J 8 bases, leaving 10 bases between the germline ends. CDR3 length: 13 amino acids. CDR1 is SGHTA and CDR2 is FQGTGA in the germline V gene. CDR3 nucleotides: TGTGCCAGCAGCCTAGACGGTTATTCACCCCTCCACTTT. Translated, it gives CASSLDGYSPLHF.

This chain joins TRBV4-3 and TRBJ2-2; perhaps TRBD2 as D (5 bases). The germline V and J ends were trimmed by 3 bases and 8 bases, with 13 bases remaining between them. This CDR3 contains 14 residues. Germline V CDR1 and CDR2: LGHNA, YSLEER. The CDR3 region is CASSHTTNVGELFF. The CDR3 nucleotides are TGCGCCAGCAGCCACACGACTAACGTGGGGGAGCTGTTTTTT.

The V gene is TRBV7-2, the J gene TRBJ1-4; unclear D gene. Trimming stripped 5 bases from V and 4 bases from J, with 11 bases between. Germline V gives CDR1 SGHTA, CDR2 FQGNSA. The CDR3 is 14 amino acids. The CDR3 loop is CASSPQRGNEKLFF. The CDR3 region has the DNA TGTGCCAGCAGCCCCCAACGGGGTAATGAAAAACTGTTTTTT.

The chain recombines TRBV28 with TRBJ1-2; 8 positions match TRBD1. This CDR3 has 14 amino acids. The germline V gene has CDR1 MDHEN and CDR2 SYDVKM. The ends lost 4 bases at V and 6 bases at J; junction bases unmatched: 7. The CDR3 bases are TGTGCCAGCAGTTGCGGACAGGGTCGGGATGGCTACACCTTC. As protein: CASSCGQGRDGYTF.